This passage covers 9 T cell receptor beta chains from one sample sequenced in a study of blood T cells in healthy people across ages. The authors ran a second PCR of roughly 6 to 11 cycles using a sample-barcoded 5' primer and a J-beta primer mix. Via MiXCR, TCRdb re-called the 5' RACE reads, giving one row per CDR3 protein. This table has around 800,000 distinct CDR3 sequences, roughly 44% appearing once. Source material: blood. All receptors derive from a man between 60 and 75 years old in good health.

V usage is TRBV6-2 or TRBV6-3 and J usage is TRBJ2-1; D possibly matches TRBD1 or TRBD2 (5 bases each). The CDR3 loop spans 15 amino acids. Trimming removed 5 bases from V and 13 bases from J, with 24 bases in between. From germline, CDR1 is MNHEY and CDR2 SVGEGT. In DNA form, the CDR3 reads TGTGCCAGCAGTCCTACCGGGACCATACAAGAGACCCAGTTCTTC. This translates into CASSPTGTIQETQFF.

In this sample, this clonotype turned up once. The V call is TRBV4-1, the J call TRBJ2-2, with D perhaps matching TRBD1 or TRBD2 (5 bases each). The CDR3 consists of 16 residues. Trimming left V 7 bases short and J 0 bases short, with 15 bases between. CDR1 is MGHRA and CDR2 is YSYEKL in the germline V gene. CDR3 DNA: TGCGCCAGCACTTACAAAGGGACCTCGAACACCGGGGAGCTGTTTTTT. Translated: CASTYKGTSNTGELFF.

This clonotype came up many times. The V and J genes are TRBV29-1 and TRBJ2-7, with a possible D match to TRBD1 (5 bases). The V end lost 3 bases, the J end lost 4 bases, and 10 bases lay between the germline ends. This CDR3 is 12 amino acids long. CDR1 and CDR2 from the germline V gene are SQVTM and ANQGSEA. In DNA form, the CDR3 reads TGCAGCGTTGAGCAGGGTGCGTACGAGCAGTACTTC. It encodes CSVEQGAYEQYF.

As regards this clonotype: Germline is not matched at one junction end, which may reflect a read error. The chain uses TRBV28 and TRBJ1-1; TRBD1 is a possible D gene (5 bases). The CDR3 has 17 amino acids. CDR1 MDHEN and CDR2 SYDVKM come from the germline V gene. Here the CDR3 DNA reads TGTGCCAGCAGGATTGCCGGGGCAGGAGTCTCGAACGCTGAAGCTTTCTTT. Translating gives CASRIAGAGVSNAEAFF. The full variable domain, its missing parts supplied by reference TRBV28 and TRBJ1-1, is DVKVTQSSRYLVKRTGEKVFLECVQDMDHENMFWYRQDPGLGLRLIYFSYDVKMKEKGDIPEGYSVSREKKERFSLILESASTNQTSMYLCASRIAGAGVSNAEAFFGQGTRLTVV.

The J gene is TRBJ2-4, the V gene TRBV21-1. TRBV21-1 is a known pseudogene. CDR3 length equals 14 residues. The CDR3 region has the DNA TGTGCCAGCAGCAAAGGAAGGACCAAAAACATTCAGTACTTC. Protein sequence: CASSKGRTKNIQYF.

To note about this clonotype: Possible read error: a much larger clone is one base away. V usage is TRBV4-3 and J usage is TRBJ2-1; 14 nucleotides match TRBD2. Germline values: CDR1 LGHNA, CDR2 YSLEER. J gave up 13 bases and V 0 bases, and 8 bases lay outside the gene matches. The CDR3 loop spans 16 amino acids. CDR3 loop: CASSQETGLAGETQFF. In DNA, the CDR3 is TGCGCCAGCAGCCAAGAGACGGGACTAGCGGGGGAGACCCAGTTCTTC.

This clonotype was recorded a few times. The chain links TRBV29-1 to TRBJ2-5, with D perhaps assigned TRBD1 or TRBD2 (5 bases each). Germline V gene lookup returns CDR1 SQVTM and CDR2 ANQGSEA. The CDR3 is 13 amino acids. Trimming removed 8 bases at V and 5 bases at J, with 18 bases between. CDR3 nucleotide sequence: TGCAGCATTCCGGGACCTAAAGGGGAGACCCAGTACTTC. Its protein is CSIPGPKGETQYF.

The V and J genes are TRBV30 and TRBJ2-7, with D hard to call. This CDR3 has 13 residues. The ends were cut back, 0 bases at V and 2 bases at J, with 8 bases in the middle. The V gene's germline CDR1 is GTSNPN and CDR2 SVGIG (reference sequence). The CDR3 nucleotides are TGTGCCTGGAGTGTGTCCCAAGCCTACGAGCAGTACTTC. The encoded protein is CAWSVSQAYEQYF.

The CDR3, as DNA: TGTGCCAGCAGCCTCAATCGGGCTGGCTTCAATGGCTACACCTTC. Protein product: CASSLNRAGFNGYTF. The chain joins TRBV13 to TRBJ1-2, with unresolved D. V shed 5 bases and J shed 6 bases, with 19 bases lying between them. Germline CDR1 PRHDT, CDR2 FYEKMQ (reference sequence). The length of the CDR3 is 15 residues. The entire variable domain, with the rest obtained from reference TRBV13 and TRBJ1-2, is as follows: AAGVIQSPRHLIKEKRETATLKCYPIPRHDTVYWYQQGPGQDPQFLISFYEKMQSDKGSIPDRFSAQQFSDYHSELNMSSLELGDSALYFCASSLNRAGFNGYTFGSGTRLTVV.